This is a list of T cell receptor beta chains from one sample in a study of cytomegalovirus exposure and HLA in healthy donors. TCRdb keeps only in-frame clones here, not all; method: immunoSEQ multiplex PCR. The sample records about 160,000 clones, about four fifths being singletons. The material sequenced was PBMCs. The receptors come from a male donor in good health and CMV-seronegative. The CDR3 runs from the conserved cysteine through the conserved F or W. D genes are given only for firm matches. The size field is filled for only some rows; it gives once, few, many or a size class.

j_gene: TRBJ1-1
d_gene: NA
abundance: NA
v_gene: TRBV7-3
CDR3nt: TGTGCCAGCAGCTTAAACGCGGGAGGCACTGAAGCTTTCTTT
CDR3aa: CASSLNAGGTEAFF

j_gene: TRBJ2-7
d_gene: TRBD2
abundance: NA
v_gene: TRBV6-5
CDR3nt: TGTGCCAGCAGTACAGACGGGAGGAGGGCCGAGCAGTACTTC
CDR3aa: CASSTDGRRAEQYF

j_gene: TRBJ2-1
d_gene: NA
abundance: once
v_gene: TRBV10-3
CDR3nt: TGTGCCACTGGGCCCGACAGCATAGTCTACAATGAGCAGTTCTTC
CDR3aa: CATGPDSIVYNEQFF

j_gene: TRBJ2-2
d_gene: TRBD2
abundance: few
v_gene: TRBV5-4
CDR3nt: TGTGCCAGCAGGGTGGGGGGGGGCACCGGGGAGCTGTTTTTT
CDR3aa: CASRVGGGTGELFF

j_gene: TRBJ1-1
d_gene: NA
abundance: NA
v_gene: TRBV5-1
CDR3nt: TGCGCCAGCAGCGCGGGTCGGAACACTGAAGCTTTCTTT
CDR3aa: CASSAGRNTEAFF

j_gene: TRBJ2-2
d_gene: TRBD2
abundance: NA
v_gene: TRBV9
CDR3nt: TGTGCCAGCAGCGTAGGACCGGGACTAGCGGGGGGCCAGACCGGGGAGCTGTTTTTT
CDR3aa: CASSVGPGLAGGQTGELFF

j_gene: TRBJ2-2
d_gene: TRBD2
abundance: NA
v_gene: TRBV27
CDR3nt: TGTGCCAGCAGTTGGGGGACTAGCGGGGCGTACACCGGGGAGCTGTTTTTT
CDR3aa: CASSWGTSGAYTGELFF

j_gene: TRBJ2-1
d_gene: NA
abundance: NA
v_gene: TRBV28
CDR3nt: TGTGCCAGCAGTTTATCTCCTCATGAGCAGTTCTTC
CDR3aa: CASSLSPHEQFF

j_gene: TRBJ1-2
d_gene: TRBD1
abundance: NA
v_gene: TRBV5-4
CDR3nt: TGTGCCAGCAGCCATGCCATCGGACAGGGGGTCTATGGCTACACCTTC
CDR3aa: CASSHAIGQGVYGYTF

j_gene: TRBJ1-2
d_gene: NA
abundance: NA
v_gene: TRBV5-4
CDR3nt: TGTGCCAGCAGCTTGGAGGGGGTGCCTGGCTACACCTTC
CDR3aa: CASSLEGVPGYTF

j_gene: TRBJ2-5
d_gene: NA
abundance: NA
v_gene: TRBV6-6
CDR3nt: TGTGCCAGCACTTACAGGGAGGAGACCCAGTACTTC
CDR3aa: CASTYREETQYF

j_gene: TRBJ1-1
d_gene: NA
abundance: NA
v_gene: TRBV28
CDR3nt: TGTGCCAGCAGTTACGTGGGCACTGAGGCTTTCTTT
CDR3aa: CASSYVGTEAFF

j_gene: TRBJ2-7
d_gene: NA
abundance: NA
v_gene: TRBV5-4
CDR3nt: TGTGCCAGCAGCACTGGTAGCTCCTACGAGCAGTACTTC
CDR3aa: CASSTGSSYEQYF

j_gene: TRBJ2-2
d_gene: TRBD1
abundance: NA
v_gene: TRBV4-2
CDR3nt: TGTGCCAGCAGCCAAGTTGGGGACAGGGCCCTTACCGGGGAGCTGTTTTTT
CDR3aa: CASSQVGDRALTGELFF

j_gene: TRBJ2-3
d_gene: NA
abundance: NA
v_gene: TRBV19
CDR3nt: TGTGCCAGTAGTATTGCCAGGCTCCCCACAGATACGCAGTATTTT
CDR3aa: CASSIARLPTDTQYF

j_gene: TRBJ2-7
d_gene: NA
abundance: few
v_gene: TRBV5-6
CDR3nt: TGTGCCAGCAGCTTGGTACCCCTCGGCGAGCAGTACTTC
CDR3aa: CASSLVPLGEQYF

j_gene: TRBJ2-7
d_gene: NA
abundance: NA
v_gene: TRBV28
CDR3nt: TGTGCCAGCAGTTTAACAGGTTACCAGTACTTC
CDR3aa: CASSLTGYQYF

j_gene: TRBJ2-5
d_gene: TRBD2
abundance: NA
v_gene: TRBV15
CDR3nt: TGTGCCACCAGCAGAGCCGGGACTAGCGATCAAGAGACCCAGTACTTC
CDR3aa: CATSRAGTSDQETQYF